The next 23 T cell receptor beta chains were all read from a single sample in a study of T cell clusters in autoimmune cytopenias. Multiplex touch-down PCR amplified TRB using TRB-A and TRB-B pools in one tube. TCRdb reprocessed the multiplex PCR reads and reports one entry per CDR3 protein, with no DNA. Listed are roughly 5,100 distinct CDR3 sequences; under 35% falls within the top ten. TRB was amplified from 250 ng of peripheral blood genomic DNA per sample. Separately, the same data were catalogued under a study of T cell repertoires in aging, cancer and after chemotherapy.

Material: peripheral blood. These receptors were taken from a human donor in good health.

By frequency, this clonotype is medium-sized. This rearrangement joins TRBV10-3 to TRBJ1-2; the TCRdb D gene call, TRBD1, has no DNA to confirm it. Germline assignment: CDR1 ENHRY and CDR2 SYGVKD. The CDR3 is made up of 16 amino acids. This chain's CDR3 is CAITPGDSLRDYGYTF.

V usage is TRBV25-1 and J usage is TRBJ1-5; there is no DNA to check the TCRdb D call of TRBD1. There are 16 residues in the CDR3. The germline V gene has CDR1 MGHDK and CDR2 SYGVNS. CDR3 sequence reads: CASSEFGGLGNQPQHF.

Considering frequency, this clonotype is large. This chain connects TRBV29-1 to TRBJ2-6; TCRdb reports TRBD1, a call that lacks DNA to check it against. Germline V gene lookup returns CDR1 SQVTM and CDR2 ANQGSEA. The CDR3 loop spans 16 amino acids. This CDR3 reads CSTWGGRQDGANVLTF.

By frequency, this clonotype registers medium-sized. This chain uses TRBV19 with TRBJ2-1; TCRdb selects TRBD1, and the lack of DNA leaves this call unchecked. This CDR3 spans 13 amino acids. Germline V lookup: CDR1 LNHDA, CDR2 SQIVND (reference sequence). CDR3 sequence reads: CASSVLSGHEQFF.

This clonotype shows up as medium-sized by frequency. The V and J genes are TRBV6-6 and TRBJ1-4; lacking DNA, the TRBD1 call made by TCRdb goes unchecked. CDR3 length: 15 residues. The germline CDR1 and CDR2 sequences are MNHNY and SVGAGI (reference sequence). CDR3 sequence reads: CASSPGQVTNEKLFF.

The chain is built from TRBV5-1 and TRBJ2-3; TCRdb names TRBD2, which stays unverified in the absence of DNA. Per germline, CDR1 SGHRS and CDR2 YFSETQ. The CDR3 covers 17 residues. This CDR3 is CASSSVVGRGGADTQYF.

This clonotype counts as medium-sized by frequency. The rearrangement uses TRBV6-2 or TRBV6-3 and TRBJ2-2. Germline loops: CDR1 MNHEY, CDR2 SVGEGT. CDR3 length equals 12 residues. The CDR3 loop is CASSTNTGELFF.

CDR3 sequence reads: CASRETGQNQPQHF. V and J are TRBV2 and TRBJ1-5; absent DNA, TCRdb's TRBD1 call cannot be checked. This CDR3 has 14 amino acids. Germline V gene sequence: CDR1 SNHLY, CDR2 FYNNEI. The full variable domain, rest sourced from reference TRBV2 and TRBJ1-5, is EPEVTQTPSHQVTQMGQEVILRCVPISNHLYFYWYRQILGQKVEFLVSFYNNEISEKSEIFDDQFSVERPDGSNFTLKIRSTKLEDSAMYFCASRETGQNQPQHFGDGTRLSIL.

Its frequency marks this clonotype as medium-sized. The chain joins TRBV29-1 to TRBJ1-1; the D call of TRBD1 rests on TCRdb alone, since no DNA is present to check it. Germline CDR1 is SQVTM and CDR2 is ANQGSEA. There are 13 residues in the CDR3. The CDR3 reads CSVAGGAGTEAFF.

V is TRBV10-3 and J is TRBJ1-1; the D call from TCRdb, TRBD1, cannot be confirmed without DNA. This CDR3 is 13 amino acids long. Germline CDR1 is ENHRY and CDR2 is SYGVKD. The CDR3 here is CAGRQRTNTEAFF.

The chain links TRBV5-1 to TRBJ2-1; TCRdb gives TRBD2 as the D gene, but with no DNA this cannot be confirmed. This CDR3 comprises 14 residues. The germline CDR1 and CDR2 sequences are SGHRS and YFSETQ. The CDR3 sequence is CASSLAASSNEQFF. Drawing the rest from reference TRBV5-1 and TRBJ2-1, the complete variable domain is KAGVTQTPRYLIKTRGQQVTLSCSPISGHRSVSWYQQTPGQGLQFLFEYFSETQRNKGNFPGRFSGRQFSNSRSEMNVSTLELGDSALYLCASSLAASSNEQFFGPGTRLTVL.

CDR3 sequence reads: CASRANVGGSYEQYF. The rearrangement joins TRBV5-6 to TRBJ2-7; the D gene TCRdb calls, TRBD1, cannot be checked with no DNA. The CDR3 consists of 15 residues. In germline, CDR1 is SGHDT, CDR2 YYEEEE. Full variable domain (missing parts from reference TRBV5-6 and TRBJ2-7): DAGVTQSPTHLIKTRGQQVTLRCSPKSGHDTVSWYQQALGQGPQFIFQYYEEEERQRGNFPDRFSGHQFPNYSSELNVNALLLGDSALYLCASRANVGGSYEQYFGPGTRLTVT.

V gene TRBV7-6 combines with J gene TRBJ1-2; TCRdb's D gene call, TRBD1, goes unchecked for lack of DNA. The CDR3 extends over 14 amino acids. Germline loops: CDR1 SGHVS, CDR2 FNYEAQ. The CDR3 region is CASSPSQGEIGYTF.

The chain links TRBV5-1 to TRBJ2-3; TCRdb returns TRBD1, unconfirmable since there is no DNA. The CDR3 totals 15 residues. Looked up from germline, CDR1 is SGHRS and CDR2 is YFSETQ. The CDR3 loop is CASSSQQVGTDTQYF.

By frequency, this clonotype registers medium-sized. The rearrangement joins TRBV29-1 to TRBJ1-1. The CDR3 sequence is 14 residues long. Germline CDR1 is SQVTM and CDR2 is ANQGSEA. This chain's CDR3 is CSALVGAGNTEAFF.

Judged by frequency, this clonotype is medium-sized. The rearrangement links TRBV29-1 to TRBJ1-1; TCRdb's assignment of TRBD1 cannot be checked, as there is no DNA. CDR3 length: 12 residues. The germline V gene encodes CDR1 SQVTM and CDR2 ANQGSEA. CDR3 sequence reads: CSVPEGNTEAFF.

This clonotype is identified as medium-sized from frequency. The J gene is TRBJ1-1, the V gene TRBV11-1. Germline V lookup: CDR1 SGHAT, CDR2 FQDESV (reference sequence). The CDR3 runs 14 residues. CDR3 sequence: CASSQLEGLIEAFF.

The CDR3 reads CSARDGQWKGYNEQFF. J is TRBJ2-1 and V is TRBV20-1; the TCRdb D gene call, TRBD1, has no DNA to confirm it. The germline CDR1 and CDR2 sequences are DFQATT and SNEGSKA (reference sequence). This CDR3 spans 16 amino acids.

CDR3 protein: CAISGGSGANVLTF. This chain joins TRBV10-3 and TRBJ2-6; TCRdb's assignment of TRBD1 cannot be checked, as there is no DNA. The germline CDR1 and CDR2 sequences are ENHRY and SYGVKD. The CDR3 runs to 14 residues.

The chain carries TRBV15 and TRBJ1-2; TCRdb returns TRBD1, unconfirmable since there is no DNA. Germline loops: CDR1 LNHNV, CDR2 YYDKDF (reference sequence). This CDR3 has 16 amino acids. Here the CDR3 reads CATSGGGAKGSSGYTF.

The chain links TRBV6-6 to TRBJ1-1; TCRdb designates TRBD1, a call that cannot be tested without DNA. The CDR3 loop spans 14 amino acids. Looked up from germline, CDR1 is MNHNY and CDR2 is SVGAGI (reference sequence). CDR3 protein: CASSYSEWGTEAFF.

The rearrangement uses TRBV20-1 and TRBJ2-7; lacking DNA, the TRBD1 call made by TCRdb goes unchecked. The CDR3 runs to 13 residues. Germline CDR1 DFQATT, CDR2 SNEGSKA (reference sequence). CDR3 sequence reads: CSARFRKGYEQYF.

This chain joins TRBV10-3 and TRBJ2-1; TCRdb's assignment of TRBD1 cannot be checked, as there is no DNA. This CDR3 region has 15 residues. CDR1 ENHRY and CDR2 SYGVKD come from the germline V gene. The CDR3 spells CAISERAGFYNEQFF.